This note documents a single T cell receptor beta chain sequence. Its antigen is as yet unknown. The sample originates from a study of T cell responses to AZD1222 COVID-19 vaccine. The study, taken as a whole, reports: Along spike, vaccine-associated CD4 TCRs were found throughout, with dominance at 160-218 and 743-854. Reports say nearly half of spike-specific TCRs go after unmutated variant regions.

The length of the CDR3 is 14 residues. V shed 0 bases and J shed 7 bases, with 9 bases lying between them. Germline-derived CDR1 and CDR2 are LGHDT and YNNKEL (reference sequence). Data came from immunoSEQ multiplex PCR; TCRdb stores just in-frame clones and leaves some out. The repertoire includes 130,000 or so clones, 70% to 90% of them detected once, and under 6% sits in the top ten. This chain joins TRBV3-1 (or the pseudogene TRBV3-2) and TRBJ2-2; D gene unclear. This receptor was obtained from an adult who received the AZD1222 COVID-19 vaccine. Here the sequenced sample was peripheral blood, taken 28 days after the second AZD1222 dose. The CDR3 region is CASSQDQGIGELFF. Written as DNA, the CDR3 is TGTGCCAGCAGCCAAGATCAAGGGATCGGGGAGCTGTTTTTT.